This T cell receptor beta chain emerged from a study of blood T cell repertoires in COVID-19 (dated by TCRdb to between 2020 and 2021). Broadly, across the study: Collaborator samples came from the United States, Italy and Spain and covered acute and convalescent phases of COVID-19. Sample metadata almost always included a de-identified subject ID, COVID-19 status, age in years and sex. Where available, HLA class I and class II types were taken from metadata supplied by the sample provider and were not determined by assay-based typing. The repertoires were made available in a free public database intended to serve as a resource for research on the immune response to SARS-CoV-2. The samples were drawn from the first 160 participants of the ongoing ImmuneRACE study and from over a thousand subjects provided by 6 global collaborators. The material from the prospective study consisted of cDNA or gDNA derived from T cells, B-cell-depleted T cells, or PBMCs. The dataset comprised deeply sampled blood TCRbeta repertoires from subjects exposed to, actively infected with, or recovered from COVID-19.

Taken from cysteine to phenylalanine, the CDR3 has 14 residues. The sequence is cut down to CDR3 DNA, 42 bases in frame from base 1. The germline V gene (reference sequence) gives CDR1 as SGHNT and CDR2 as YYREEE. Unmatched junction bases come to 3, with V trimmed by 2 bases and J by 3 bases. The paper as a whole reports these results and caveats: How much clinical and demographic metadata was included differed by source and by participant, and the metadata was provided uncurated.

Turning to this clone: What this receptor recognizes is not known. Base qualities are not recorded, but no much larger clone differs from it by a single base.

TCRbeta CDR3 regions were amplified from genomic DNA by means of the immunoSEQ Assay, a bias-controlled multiplex PCR. The paper's data handling went like this. The number of nucleated cells in each sample was estimated from the amplification of reference gene primers within the assay. To quantify the absolute abundance of each unique TCRbeta CDR3 rearrangement, sequence reads were collapsed and filtered. For each sample, productive Simpson clonality was calculated as the square root of Simpson's diversity index across productive rearrangements. This immuneACCESS table, as held by TCRdb, lists in-frame sequences with V and J called but not all clones. Of the missing ones, under half trace to an unresolved V gene in checked studies; the others have no known cause. The V and J calls and clone size come from that table; D and trimming were worked out from the DNA. Across this sample there are over 150,000 clones, with over 70% seen only once. The ten largest account for around 7% of the sample.

In Seattle, one collaborating source enrolled patients while the infection was active and tracked those patients longitudinally over the course of disease. Collaborating institutions collected whole blood in K2EDTA tubes following their own protocols. For TCRbeta analysis, collaborators shipped samples in one of three forms: frozen whole blood, isolated PBMCs, or DNA extracted from either of those sample types. The sequenced sample consisted of peripheral blood. This TCR was sampled from a woman aged 40 to 50 with COVID-19, enrolled during active disease. This receptor chain uses TRBV5-4 and TRBJ2-7; 9 central bases correspond to TRBD2. The CDR3 reads as follows: CASSFYSGGYEQYF. Read as DNA, the sequence is TGTGCCAGCAGCTTTTATAGCGGGGGCTACGAGCAGTACTTC.